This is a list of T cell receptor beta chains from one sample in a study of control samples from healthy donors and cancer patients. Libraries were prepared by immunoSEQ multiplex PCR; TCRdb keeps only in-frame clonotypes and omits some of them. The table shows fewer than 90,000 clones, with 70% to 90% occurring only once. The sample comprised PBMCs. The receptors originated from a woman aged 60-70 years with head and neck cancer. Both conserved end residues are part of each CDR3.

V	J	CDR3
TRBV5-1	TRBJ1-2	CASSLGTGYGYTF
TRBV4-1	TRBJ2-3	CASSQGRPWGDTQYF
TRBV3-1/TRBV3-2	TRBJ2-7	CASSHSLYEQYF
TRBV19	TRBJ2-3	CASTQTSGTDTQYF
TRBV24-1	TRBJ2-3	CATQEGWRENTDTQYF
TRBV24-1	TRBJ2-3	CATSDFSDPRRYF
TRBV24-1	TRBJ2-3	CATSEGGGADTQYF
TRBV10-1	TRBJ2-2	CASSDQGLAGGTGELFF
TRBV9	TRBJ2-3	CASSVRDLTDTQYF
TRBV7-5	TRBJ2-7	CARSSGRDYEQYF
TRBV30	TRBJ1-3	CAWSVRGFGNTIYF
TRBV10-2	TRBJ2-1	CASSEPGTSGSNNEQFF
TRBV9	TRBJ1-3	CASSSHQYRSLVSGNTIYF
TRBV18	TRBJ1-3	CASSPDPTGRRNTIYF
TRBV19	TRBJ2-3	CASSVGTTELTDTQYF
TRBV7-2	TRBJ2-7	CASSPRGGQPLGQYF
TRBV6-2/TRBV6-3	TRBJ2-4	CASSSRISGRAGNIQYF
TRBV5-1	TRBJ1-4	CASSESGFENEKLFF
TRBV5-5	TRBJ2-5	CASSTGLAGEETQYF
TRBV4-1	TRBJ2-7	CASSQATSGSRYEQYF
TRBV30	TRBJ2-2	CAWSPYTGELFF
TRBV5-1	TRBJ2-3	CASSSEGGTDTQYF
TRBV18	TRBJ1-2	CASSPGTDYGYTF
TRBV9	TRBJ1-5	CASSVLQGLRYSNQPQHF
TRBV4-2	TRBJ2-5	CASSSTSVRETQYF
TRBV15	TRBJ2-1	CATTTGYNEQFF
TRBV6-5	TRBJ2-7	CACRLGQGSYEQYF
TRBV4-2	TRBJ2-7	CASSPRGSGPYKQYF
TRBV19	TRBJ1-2	CASSIRGGNGYTF
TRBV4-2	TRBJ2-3	CASSQGSFSSTDTQYF
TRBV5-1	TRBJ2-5	CASSLFATSGTQETQYF
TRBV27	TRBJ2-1	CASSLLAGVFGEQFF